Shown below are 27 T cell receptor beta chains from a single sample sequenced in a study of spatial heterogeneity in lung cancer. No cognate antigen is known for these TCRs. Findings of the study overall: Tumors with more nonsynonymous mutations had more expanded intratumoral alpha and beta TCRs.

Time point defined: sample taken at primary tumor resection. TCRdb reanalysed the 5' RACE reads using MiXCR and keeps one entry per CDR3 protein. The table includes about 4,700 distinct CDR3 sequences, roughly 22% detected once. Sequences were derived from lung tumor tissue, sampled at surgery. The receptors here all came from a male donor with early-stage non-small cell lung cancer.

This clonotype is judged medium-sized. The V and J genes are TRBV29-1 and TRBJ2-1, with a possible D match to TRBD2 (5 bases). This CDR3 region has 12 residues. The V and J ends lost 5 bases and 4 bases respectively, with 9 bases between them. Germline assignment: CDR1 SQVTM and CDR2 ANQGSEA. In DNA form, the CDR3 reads TGCAGCGTTTCGTGGGAGTACAATGAGCAGTTCTTC. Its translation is CSVSWEYNEQFF.

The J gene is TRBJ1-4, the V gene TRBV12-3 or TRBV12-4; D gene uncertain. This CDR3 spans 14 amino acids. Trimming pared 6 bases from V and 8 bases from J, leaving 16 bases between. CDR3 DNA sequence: TGTGCCAGCAGCCCGCTCGGTTACGGGGAAAAACTGTTTTTT. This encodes CASSPLGYGEKLFF.

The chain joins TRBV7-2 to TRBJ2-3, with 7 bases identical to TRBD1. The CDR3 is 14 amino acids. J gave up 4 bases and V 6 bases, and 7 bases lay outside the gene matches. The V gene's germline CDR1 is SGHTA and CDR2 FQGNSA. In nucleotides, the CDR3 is TGTGCCAGCAGAAGGGACAGAGGGGCAGATACGCAGTATTTT. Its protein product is CASRRDRGADTQYF.

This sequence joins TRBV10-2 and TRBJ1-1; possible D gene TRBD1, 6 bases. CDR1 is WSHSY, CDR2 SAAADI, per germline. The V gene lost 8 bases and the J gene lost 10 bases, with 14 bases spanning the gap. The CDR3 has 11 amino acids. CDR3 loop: CASVTGRRAFF. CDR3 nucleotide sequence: TGCGCCAGCGTCACAGGGCGGAGAGCTTTCTTT.

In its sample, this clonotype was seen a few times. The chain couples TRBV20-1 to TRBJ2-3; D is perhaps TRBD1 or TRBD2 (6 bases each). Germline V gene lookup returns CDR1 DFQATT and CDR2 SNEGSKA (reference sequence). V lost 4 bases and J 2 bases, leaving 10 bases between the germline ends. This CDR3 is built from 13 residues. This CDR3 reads CSAKGEATDTQYF. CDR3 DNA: TGCAGTGCTAAGGGGGAGGCCACAGATACGCAGTATTTT.

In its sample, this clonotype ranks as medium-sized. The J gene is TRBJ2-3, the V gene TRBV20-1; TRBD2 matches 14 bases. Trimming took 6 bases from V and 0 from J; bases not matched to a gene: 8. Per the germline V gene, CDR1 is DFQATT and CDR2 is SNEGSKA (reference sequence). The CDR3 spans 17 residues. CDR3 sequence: CSARGGLAGASTDTQYF. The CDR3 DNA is TGCAGTGCCCGAGGGGGACTAGCGGGGGCCAGCACAGATACGCAGTATTTT.

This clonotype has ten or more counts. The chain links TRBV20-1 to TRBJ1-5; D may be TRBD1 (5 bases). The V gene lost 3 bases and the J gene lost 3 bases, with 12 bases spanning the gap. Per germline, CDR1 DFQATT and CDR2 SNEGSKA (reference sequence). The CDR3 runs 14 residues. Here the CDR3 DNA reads TGCAGTGCTAGTTTGACAGCCTCCAATCAGCCCCAGCATTTT. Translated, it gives CSASLTASNQPQHF.

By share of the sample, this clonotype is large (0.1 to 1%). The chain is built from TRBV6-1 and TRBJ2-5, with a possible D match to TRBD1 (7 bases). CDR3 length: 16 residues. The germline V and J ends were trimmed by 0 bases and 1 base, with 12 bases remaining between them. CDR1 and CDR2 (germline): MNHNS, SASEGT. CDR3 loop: CASSEAQGGIQETQYF. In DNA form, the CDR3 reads TGTGCCAGCAGTGAAGCGCAGGGGGGCATCCAAGAGACCCAGTACTTC.

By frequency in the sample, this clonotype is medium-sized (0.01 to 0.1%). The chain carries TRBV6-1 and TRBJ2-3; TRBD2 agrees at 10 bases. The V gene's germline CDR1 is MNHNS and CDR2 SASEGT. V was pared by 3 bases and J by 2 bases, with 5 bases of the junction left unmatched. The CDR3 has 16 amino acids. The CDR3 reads CASSDATSGITDTQYF. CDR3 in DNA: TGTGCCAGCAGTGACGCTACTAGCGGGATCACAGATACGCAGTATTTT.

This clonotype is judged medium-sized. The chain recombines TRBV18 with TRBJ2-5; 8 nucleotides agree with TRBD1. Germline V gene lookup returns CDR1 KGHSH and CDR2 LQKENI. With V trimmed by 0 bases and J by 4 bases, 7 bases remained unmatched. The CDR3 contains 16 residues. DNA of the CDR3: TGTGCCAGCTCACCACCGAGGACAGGGAGAGGAGAGACCCAGTACTTC. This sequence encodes CASSPPRTGRGETQYF.

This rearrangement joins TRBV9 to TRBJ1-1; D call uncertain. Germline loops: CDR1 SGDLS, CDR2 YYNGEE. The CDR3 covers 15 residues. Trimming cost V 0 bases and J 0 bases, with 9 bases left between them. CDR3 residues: CASSVDPGLNTEAFF. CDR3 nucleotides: TGTGCCAGCAGCGTAGACCCGGGCCTGAACACTGAAGCTTTCTTT. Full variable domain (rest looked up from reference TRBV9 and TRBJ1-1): DSGVTQTPKHLITATGQRVTLRCSPRSGDLSVYWYQQSLDQGLQFLIQYYNGEERAKGNILERFSAQQFPDLHSELNLSSLELGDSALYFCASSVDPGLNTEAFFGQGTRLTVV.

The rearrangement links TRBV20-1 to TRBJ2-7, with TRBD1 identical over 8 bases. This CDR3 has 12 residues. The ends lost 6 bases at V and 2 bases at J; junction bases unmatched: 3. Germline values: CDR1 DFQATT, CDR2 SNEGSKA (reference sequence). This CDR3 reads CSARGQAYEQYF. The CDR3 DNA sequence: TGCAGTGCAAGGGGACAGGCCTACGAGCAGTACTTC.

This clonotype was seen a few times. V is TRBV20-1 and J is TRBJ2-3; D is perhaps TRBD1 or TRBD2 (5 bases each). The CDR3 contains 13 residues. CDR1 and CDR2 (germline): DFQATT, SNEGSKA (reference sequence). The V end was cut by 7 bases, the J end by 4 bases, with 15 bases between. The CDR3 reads CSVTHGGPDTQYF. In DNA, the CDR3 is TGCAGTGTTACGCATGGGGGTCCAGATACGCAGTATTTT.

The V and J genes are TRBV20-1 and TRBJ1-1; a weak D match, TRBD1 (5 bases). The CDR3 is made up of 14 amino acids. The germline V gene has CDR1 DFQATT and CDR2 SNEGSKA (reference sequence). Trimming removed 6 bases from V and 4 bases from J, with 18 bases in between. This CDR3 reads CSARGETVGTEAFF. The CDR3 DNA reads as TGCAGTGCCCGCGGGGAGACAGTGGGCACTGAAGCTTTCTTT.

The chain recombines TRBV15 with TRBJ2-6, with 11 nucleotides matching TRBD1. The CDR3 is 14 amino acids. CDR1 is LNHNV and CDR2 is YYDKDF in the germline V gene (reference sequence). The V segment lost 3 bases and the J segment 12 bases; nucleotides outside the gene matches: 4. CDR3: CATSRDRGLGVLTF. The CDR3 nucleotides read TGTGCCACCAGCAGGGACAGGGGGCTGGGCGTCCTGACTTTC.

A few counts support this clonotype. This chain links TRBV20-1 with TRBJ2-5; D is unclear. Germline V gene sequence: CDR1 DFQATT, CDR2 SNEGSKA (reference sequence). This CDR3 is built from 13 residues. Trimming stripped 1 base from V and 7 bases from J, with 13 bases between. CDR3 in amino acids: CSARGTVKGTQYF. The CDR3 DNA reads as TGCAGTGCTAGAGGGACCGTAAAAGGGACCCAGTACTTC.

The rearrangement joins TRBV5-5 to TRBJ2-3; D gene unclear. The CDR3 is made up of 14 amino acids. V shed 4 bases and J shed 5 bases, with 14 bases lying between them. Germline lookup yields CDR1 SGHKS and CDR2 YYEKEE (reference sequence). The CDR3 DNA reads TGTGCCAGCAGCCCCGGCGCAGCGCAAGATACGCAGTATTTT. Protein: CASSPGAAQDTQYF.

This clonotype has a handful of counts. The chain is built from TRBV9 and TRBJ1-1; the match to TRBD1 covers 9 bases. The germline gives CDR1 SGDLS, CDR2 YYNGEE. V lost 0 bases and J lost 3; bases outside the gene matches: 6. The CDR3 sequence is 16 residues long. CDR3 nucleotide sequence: TGTGCCAGCAGCGTAGCCGGACAGGGGTCGGACACTGAAGCTTTCTTT. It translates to CASSVAGQGSDTEAFF. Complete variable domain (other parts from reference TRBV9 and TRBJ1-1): DSGVTQTPKHLITATGQRVTLRCSPRSGDLSVYWYQQSLDQGLQFLIQYYNGEERAKGNILERFSAQQFPDLHSELNLSSLELGDSALYFCASSVAGQGSDTEAFFGQGTRLTVV.

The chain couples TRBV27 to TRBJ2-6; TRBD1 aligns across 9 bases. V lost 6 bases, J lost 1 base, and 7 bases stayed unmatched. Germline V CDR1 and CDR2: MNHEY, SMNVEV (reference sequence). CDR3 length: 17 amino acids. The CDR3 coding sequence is TGTGCCAGCAGCTCCGGGACAGGGTGGTCTGGGGCCAACGTCCTGACTTTC. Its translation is CASSSGTGWSGANVLTF.

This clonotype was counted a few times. CDR3 sequence (DNA): TGTGCCACCAGCAGAGAAAAAGGCCTACTGTTTTTT. Amino acids: CATSREKGLLFF. The chain employs TRBV15 and TRBJ1-4; no reliable D call. Germline CDR1 LNHNV, CDR2 YYDKDF (reference sequence). This CDR3 region has 12 residues. V was trimmed by 0 bases and J by 13 bases, leaving 9 bases between them.

The CDR3 DNA sequence: TGTGCCAGCAGCTTTCCAGGGGGTGGCACAGATACGCAGTATTTT. It encodes CASSFPGGGTDTQYF. The chain has TRBV7-2 and TRBJ2-3; 7 bases match TRBD1. After removal of 3 bases from V and 1 base from J, the junction contained 4 bases not matched to a gene. The germline V gene has CDR1 SGHTA and CDR2 FQGNSA. CDR3 length: 15 amino acids.

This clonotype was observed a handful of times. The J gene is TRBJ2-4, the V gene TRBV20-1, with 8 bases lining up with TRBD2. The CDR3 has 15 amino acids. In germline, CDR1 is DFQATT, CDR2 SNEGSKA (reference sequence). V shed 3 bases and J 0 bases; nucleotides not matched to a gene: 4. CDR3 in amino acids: CSASRSGGAKNIQYF. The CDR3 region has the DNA TGCAGTGCTAGTCGCAGCGGGGGAGCCAAAAACATTCAGTACTTC.

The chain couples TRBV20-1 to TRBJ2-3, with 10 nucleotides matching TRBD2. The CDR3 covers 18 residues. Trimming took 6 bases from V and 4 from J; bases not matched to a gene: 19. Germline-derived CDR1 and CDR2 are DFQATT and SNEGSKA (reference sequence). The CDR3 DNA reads TGCAGTGCAAAAACCGGGGAATCTAGCGGGAGTGTCGCAGATACGCAGTATTTT. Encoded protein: CSAKTGESSGSVADTQYF.

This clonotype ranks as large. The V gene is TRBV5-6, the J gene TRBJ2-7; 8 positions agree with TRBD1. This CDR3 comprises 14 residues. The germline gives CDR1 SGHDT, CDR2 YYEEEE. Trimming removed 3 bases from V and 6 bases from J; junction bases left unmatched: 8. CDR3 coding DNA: TGTGCCAGCAGCTCTGGACAGGGCCGGGGCGAGCAGTACTTC. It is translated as CASSSGQGRGEQYF.

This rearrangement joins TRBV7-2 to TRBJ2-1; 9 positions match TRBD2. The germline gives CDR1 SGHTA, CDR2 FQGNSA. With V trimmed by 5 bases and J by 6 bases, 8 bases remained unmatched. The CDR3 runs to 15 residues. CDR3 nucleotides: TGTGCCAGCAGCCGTAGCGGGAGCGATATCAATGAGCAGTTCTTC. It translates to CASSRSGSDINEQFF.

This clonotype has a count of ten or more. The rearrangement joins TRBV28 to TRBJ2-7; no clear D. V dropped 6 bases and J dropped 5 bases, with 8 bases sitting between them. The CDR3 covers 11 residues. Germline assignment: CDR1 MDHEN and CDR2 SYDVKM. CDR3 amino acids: CASSRYDEQYF. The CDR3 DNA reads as TGTGCCAGCAGCCGATACGACGAGCAGTACTTC.

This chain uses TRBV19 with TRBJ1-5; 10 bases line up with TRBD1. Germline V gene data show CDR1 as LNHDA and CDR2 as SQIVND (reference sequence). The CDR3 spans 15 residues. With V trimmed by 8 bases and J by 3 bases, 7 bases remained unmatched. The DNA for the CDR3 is TGTGCCAGTGGCTCCGGGACAGGGGACAATCAGCCCCAGCATTTT. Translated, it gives CASGSGTGDNQPQHF.